Listed below are T cell receptor beta chains from one sample, sequenced in a study of T cells after posttransplantation cyclophosphamide. Using immunoSEQ multiplex PCR, the repertoire was profiled, and TCRdb retains in-frame clones only, with some absent. This sample includes approximately 10,000 clones with no singletons; its ten biggest clones take up roughly 25%. Here the sequenced sample was PBMCs, taken after allogeneic stem cell transplant with posttransplant cyclophosphamide. The receptors were sampled from a female patient aged 40-50 years who received an allogeneic stem cell transplant from a related donor, was CMV-positive, and had no GVHD. Certain T cells may be donor cells from the graft. Each CDR3 is given with its conserved first and last residue. The D gene is left open where the match is weak. Not all rows give a size; the values are once, few, many and, for expanded clones, a class.

many . TRBJ2-2 TRBV27 CASSLYSPGELFF TGTGCCAGCAGTTTATACAGCCCCGGGGAGCTGTTTTTT
many TRBD2 TRBJ2-2 TRBV7-9 CASSPWGLAGNTGELFF TGTGCCAGCAGCCCATGGGGGCTAGCGGGGAACACCGGGGAGCTGTTTTTT
large . TRBJ1-3 TRBV6-5 CASRRGRPGNTIYF TGTGCCAGCAGGCGGGGGAGGCCTGGAAACACCATATATTTT
many TRBD1 TRBJ1-4 TRBV9 CASSVGSGQNEKLFF TGTGCCAGCAGCGTAGGGTCGGGACAGAATGAAAAACTGTTTTTT
many . TRBJ2-1 TRBV7-9 CASSIQGQQFF TGTGCCAGCAGCATCCAGGGGCAGCAGTTCTTC
many . TRBJ1-6 TRBV5-5 CATQGGDYNSPLHF TGTGCCACCCAAGGGGGGGACTATAATTCACCCCTCCACTTT
many TRBD1 TRBJ1-3 TRBV6-5 CATGTASSGNTIYF TGTGCCACCGGGACAGCAAGCTCTGGAAACACCATATATTTT
medium-sized TRBD2 TRBJ2-1 TRBV27 CASSLISGGNGQFF TGTGCCAGCAGTTTGATCAGCGGGGGTAATGGGCAGTTCTTC
many TRBD1 TRBJ1-1 TRBV14 CASSHRTGAMNTEAFF TGTGCCAGCAGCCACCGGACAGGGGCCATGAACACTGAAGCTTTCTTT
many . TRBJ2-5 TRBV24-1 CATSDPLGGGHQETQYF TGTGCCACCAGTGACCCCCTTGGTGGAGGGCACCAAGAGACCCAGTACTTC
many . TRBJ2-1 TRBV7-9 CASSARVVPSANEQFF TGTGCCAGCAGCGCCCGAGTAGTCCCGTCCGCCAATGAGCAGTTCTTC
many . TRBJ2-6 TRBV18 CASSPPTTARSSGANVLTF TGTGCCAGCTCACCACCGACGACAGCCCGCTCCTCTGGGGCCAACGTCCTGACTTTC
. . TRBJ2-7 TRBV9 CVIFFKQETAYEQYF TGTGTTATTTTTTTCAAACAGGAGACGGCATACGAGCAGTACTTC
many . TRBJ1-5 TRBV6-1 CASSKRGFQPQHF TGTGCCAGCAGTAAACGAGGGTTCCAGCCCCAGCATTTT
many . TRBJ2-7 TRBV12-3/TRBV12-4 CASSLDGVVYEQYF TGTGCCAGCAGTCTGGACGGGGTGGTCTACGAGCAGTACTTC
medium-sized . TRBJ1-2 TRBV11-2 CASSRSFNYGYTF TGTGCCAGCAGCCGTAGTTTTAACTATGGCTACACCTTC
many . TRBJ1-3 TRBV12-3/TRBV12-4 CASSLDTRGNTIYF TGTGCCAGCAGCCTGGACACCCGGGGGAACACCATATATTTT